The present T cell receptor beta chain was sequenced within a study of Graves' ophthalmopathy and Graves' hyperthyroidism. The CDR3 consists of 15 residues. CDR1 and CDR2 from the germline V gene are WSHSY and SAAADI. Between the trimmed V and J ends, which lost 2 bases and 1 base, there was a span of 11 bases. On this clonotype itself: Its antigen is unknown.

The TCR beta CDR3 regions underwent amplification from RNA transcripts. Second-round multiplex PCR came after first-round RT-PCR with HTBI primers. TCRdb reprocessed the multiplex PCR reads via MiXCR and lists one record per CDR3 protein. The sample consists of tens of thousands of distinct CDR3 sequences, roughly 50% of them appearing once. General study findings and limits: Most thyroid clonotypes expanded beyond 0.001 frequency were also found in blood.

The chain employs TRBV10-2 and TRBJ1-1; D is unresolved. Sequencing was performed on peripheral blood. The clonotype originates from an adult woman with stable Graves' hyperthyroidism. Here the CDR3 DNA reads TGCGCCAGCAGTGAGCCCCAGGACGGGAACACTGAAGCTTTCTTT. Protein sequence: CASSEPQDGNTEAFF.